The present T cell receptor (beta chain) was sequenced within a study of breast tumors, draining lymph nodes, adjacent tissues. Germline-derived CDR1 and CDR2 are LNHDA and SQIVND (reference sequence). This CDR3 has 14 residues. V shed 6 bases and J shed 6 bases, with 14 bases lying between them. Breast cancer patients provided tissue from their axillary draining lymph nodes. Each CDR3 protein gets one entry after TCRdb re-called the multiplex PCR reads with MiXCR. The sample holds about 200,000 distinct CDR3 sequences; 30% to 40% are singletons and the top ten take more than 4%. J is TRBJ1-4 and V is TRBV19; no clear D. The sequenced sample was axillary lymph node tissue. This sequence was found in a female donor with breast cancer. Some clones in this sample may be carry-over from other donors' samples. The CDR3 reads CASSYLEWDEKLFF. The CDR3 region has the DNA TGTGCCAGTAGCTACCTAGAGTGGGATGAAAAACTGTTTTTT.